This T cell receptor (beta chain) was recovered during a study of blood T cell repertoires in COVID-19. Some clones are missing from TCRdb's copy, which holds only in-frame ones; the method was immunoSEQ multiplex PCR. The sample yields about 140,000 clones, approximately 89% seen once. CDR1 and CDR2 from the germline V gene are SEHNR and FQNEAQ (reference sequence). The ends lost 6 bases at V and 5 bases at J; junction bases unmatched: 8. The CDR3 loop spans 14 amino acids. Specimen: peripheral blood. The TCR was taken from a man aged 55 to 70 with active or convalescent COVID-19. The V and J genes are TRBV7-9 and TRBJ2-7, with 9 bases identical to TRBD2. In DNA form, the CDR3 reads TGTGCCAGCAGATTGGGACTAGCTAGCGACGAGCAGTACTTC. This codes for CASRLGLASDEQYF.